One sample yielded the 10 T cell receptor beta chains listed below, sequenced in a study of blood T cell repertoires in COVID-19. Some clones are missing from TCRdb's copy, which holds only in-frame ones; the method was immunoSEQ multiplex PCR. Among about 260,000 clones listed, roughly nine tenths were seen once. Sequencing input: peripheral blood. The receptors originated from a man between 60 and 75 years old who had recovered from COVID-19.

The chain links TRBV9 to TRBJ1-3; D gene ambiguous. The CDR3 covers 13 residues. The germline V gene encodes CDR1 SGDLS and CDR2 YYNGEE. The V and J ends lost 7 bases and 0 bases respectively, with 8 bases between them. The CDR3 DNA sequence: TGTGCCAGCCGTCCGAGCTCTGGAAACACCATATATTTT. As protein: CASRPSSGNTIYF.

The CDR3 DNA reads TGTGCCAGCAGTACCCGACTAGCGGGGAAATCCTACGAGCAGTACTTC. As protein: CASSTRLAGKSYEQYF. The V call is TRBV6-2 or TRBV6-3, the J call TRBJ2-7; 11 positions agree with TRBD2. V lost 5 bases to trimming and J lost 1 base; unmatched junction nucleotides: 7. Germline loops: CDR1 MNHEY, CDR2 SVGEGT. The CDR3 is 16 residues long.

This sequence joins TRBV4-2 and TRBJ2-7; no clear D gene. The CDR3 is 14 amino acids. CDR1 and CDR2 (germline): LGHNA, YNFKEQ. V was cut by 5 bases and J by 0 bases, with 11 bases left in between. DNA of the CDR3: TGTGCCAGCAGCGCCCAGATATCCTCCTACGAGCAGTACTTC. Translation: CASSAQISSYEQYF.

The V call is TRBV7-9, the J call TRBJ1-1; D gene ambiguous. The V end was cut by 1 base, the J end by 5 bases, with 8 bases between. The CDR3 has 13 residues. The germline CDR1 and CDR2 sequences are SEHNR and FQNEAQ (reference sequence). The CDR3 bases are TGTGCCAGCAGCTTAGGAGCTAGAACTGAAGCTTTCTTT. Its protein is CASSLGARTEAFF.

This sequence joins TRBV6-5 and TRBJ1-5, with a weak D call TRBD1 (6 bases). The CDR3 has 13 amino acids. V dropped 8 bases and J dropped 3 bases, with 11 bases sitting between them. The V gene's germline CDR1 is MNHEY and CDR2 SVGAGI. In DNA form, the CDR3 reads TGTGCCAGCTTCCAGGGGTACAATCAGCCCCAGCATTTT. It specifies CASFQGYNQPQHF.

This chain links TRBV6-2 or TRBV6-3 with TRBJ2-6; TRBD1 matches at 7 bases. V dropped 5 bases and J dropped 0; count of bases not matched to a gene: 4. Germline-derived CDR1 and CDR2 are MNHEY and SVGEGT. The length of the CDR3 is 16 residues. The CDR3 bases are TGTGCCAGCAGTAGTAGGGGGCTCTCTGGGGCCAACGTCCTGACTTTC. Residues: CASSSRGLSGANVLTF.

The CDR3 DNA reads TGTGCCAGCTCACCCCTTGGGGGGGCCGGGGATACGCAGTATTTT. Protein sequence: CASSPLGGAGDTQYF. This chain uses TRBV18 with TRBJ2-3; a weak D match, TRBD2 (7 bases). The germline V gene has CDR1 KGHSH and CDR2 LQKENI. CDR3 size: 15 residues. V was shortened by 3 bases and J by 6 bases, with 16 bases between the two germline ends.

This clone came up once. The chain recombines TRBV12-2 with TRBJ2-5; the DNA was not used to check the table's D call, TRBD2. TRBV12-2 is a documented pseudogene. This CDR3 region has 14 residues. The CDR3 nucleotides are TGTGCAAGTCGCCCTCGGGGGGCCCAAGAGACCCAGTACTTC. Protein product: CASRPRGAQETQYF.

CDR3 sequence: CASSYSKGQGARAFF. CDR3 coding DNA: TGTGCCAGCAGTTATAGTAAGGGACAGGGGGCTCGGGCTTTCTTT. The chain couples TRBV6-5 to TRBJ1-1, with 12 bases identical to TRBD1. Trimming cost V 3 bases and J 11 bases; bases outside gene matches: 10. CDR1 and CDR2 (germline): MNHEY, SVGAGI. The CDR3 is 15 residues long.

The chain has TRBV12-3 or TRBV12-4 and TRBJ2-5, with 7 nucleotides matching TRBD1. The CDR3 loop spans 13 amino acids. The trim removed 5 bases at V and 4 bases at J, leaving 4 bases unmatched. CDR3 DNA: TGTGCCAGCAGTGCCGACAGGGCAGAGACCCAGTACTTC. This sequence encodes CASSADRAETQYF.